Detailed here is one T cell receptor beta chain. The antigen is not known. The PCR used 60 Vbeta and 13 Jbeta primers. TCRdb's copy holds only in-frame clones and misses some; the assay was immunoSEQ multiplex PCR. The sample records roughly 200,000 clones, roughly 79% being singletons. This CDR3 is 16 amino acids long. The V and J ends lost 0 bases and 6 bases, in that order; junction bases with no gene match: 2. Germline V CDR1 and CDR2: SGHNT, YYREEE (reference sequence). The sample belongs to a study of cytomegalovirus exposure and HLA in healthy donors. Overall study results and limits: The number of N-insertions in an Asian-associated ancestry cluster was reportedly below the approximately 680-donor mean in a later analysis. An apparent linkage of common viral pathogens to several of the most significant clusters emerged in a later analysis.

J is TRBJ2-1 and V is TRBV5-4; 14 bases are shared with TRBD2. The specimen sequenced was PBMCs. The sequence derives from a young man in good health and CMV-seronegative. CDR3 nucleotide sequence: TGTGCCAGCAGCTTGGTTGGGACTAGCGGGAGCAATGAGCAGTTCTTC. Translation gives CASSLVGTSGSNEQFF.